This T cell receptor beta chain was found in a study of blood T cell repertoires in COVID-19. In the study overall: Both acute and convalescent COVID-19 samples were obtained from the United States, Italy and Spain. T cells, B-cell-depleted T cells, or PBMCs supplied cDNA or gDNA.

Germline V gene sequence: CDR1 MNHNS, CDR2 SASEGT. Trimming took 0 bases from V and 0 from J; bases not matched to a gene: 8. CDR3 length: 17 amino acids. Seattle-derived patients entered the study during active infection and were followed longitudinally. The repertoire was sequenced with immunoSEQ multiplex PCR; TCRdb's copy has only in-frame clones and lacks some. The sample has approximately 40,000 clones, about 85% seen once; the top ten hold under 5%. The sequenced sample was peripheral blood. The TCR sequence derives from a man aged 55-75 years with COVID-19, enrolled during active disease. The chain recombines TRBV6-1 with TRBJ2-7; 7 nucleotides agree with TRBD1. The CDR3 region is CASSEARVDRSSYEQYF. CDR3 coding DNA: TGTGCCAGCAGTGAAGCGAGGGTGGACAGGAGCTCCTACGAGCAGTACTTC.